This record concerns one T cell receptor (beta chain) sequence. This table comes from immunoSEQ multiplex PCR, and its TCRdb copy is limited to in-frame clones, with some not included. The table lists a few thousand clones, about nine tenths of them singletons, with roughly 1.4% in the top ten. The CDR3 has 15 residues. V lost 4 bases to trimming and J lost 1 base; unmatched junction nucleotides: 7. The germline V gene encodes CDR1 SGHRS and CDR2 YFSETQ. These data originate in a study of follicular helper T cells after annual influenza vaccination. The time point is: 2013-2014 season, 7 days after vaccination.

Sequenced material: CXCR5+ CD38- circulating T follicular helper cells from blood, taken 7 days after influenza vaccination. The subset: circulating Tfh, non-naive CD4+CXCR5+PD-1+ (ICOS+CD38+ or ICOS-CD38-). This sequence originates from an adult who received the influenza vaccine. The rearrangement uses TRBV5-1 and TRBJ1-1; TRBD1 matches 7 bases. DNA for the CDR3: TGCGCCAGCAGCCAGCGGACAGGAAAGAACACTGAAGCTTTCTTT. As protein: CASSQRTGKNTEAFF.